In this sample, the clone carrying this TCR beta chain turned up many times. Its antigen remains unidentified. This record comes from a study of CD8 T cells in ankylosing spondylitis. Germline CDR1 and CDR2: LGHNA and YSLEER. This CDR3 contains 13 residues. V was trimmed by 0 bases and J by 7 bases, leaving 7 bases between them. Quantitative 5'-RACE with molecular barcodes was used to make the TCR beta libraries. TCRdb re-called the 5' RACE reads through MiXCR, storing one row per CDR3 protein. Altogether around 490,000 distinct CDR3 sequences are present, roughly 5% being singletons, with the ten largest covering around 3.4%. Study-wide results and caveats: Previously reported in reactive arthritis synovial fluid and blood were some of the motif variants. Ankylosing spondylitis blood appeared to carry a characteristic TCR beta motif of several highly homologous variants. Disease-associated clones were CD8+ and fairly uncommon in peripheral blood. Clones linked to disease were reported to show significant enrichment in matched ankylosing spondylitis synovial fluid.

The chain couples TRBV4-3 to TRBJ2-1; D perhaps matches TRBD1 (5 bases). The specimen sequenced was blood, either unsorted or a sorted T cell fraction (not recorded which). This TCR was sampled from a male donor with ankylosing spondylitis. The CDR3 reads CASSQEQENEQFF. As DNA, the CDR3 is TGCGCCAGCAGCCAAGAACAGGAGAATGAGCAGTTCTTC.